These 14 T cell receptor beta chains were sequenced from one sample in a study of identical twins. One entry per CDR3 protein, called by TCRdb with MiXCR from the 5' RACE reads. The sample lists 300,000 to 400,000 distinct CDR3 sequences, approximately 10% occurring once. Source material: naive T cells sorted from blood. Receptors were obtained from a woman in her 50s in good health.

This clonotype has a handful of counts. This rearrangement joins TRBV10-2 to TRBJ2-5; possibly TRBD2 for D (5 bases). The germline V gene encodes CDR1 WSHSY and CDR2 SAAADI. Trimming pared 3 bases from V and 1 base from J, leaving 6 bases between. This CDR3 comprises 13 residues. CDR3 amino acids: CASSDLAQETQYF. For the CDR3, the DNA is TGCGCCAGCAGTGATCTAGCCCAAGAGACCCAGTACTTC.

The chain carries TRBV10-3 and TRBJ2-3; tentative D call: TRBD2 (6 bases). Germline assignment: CDR1 ENHRY and CDR2 SYGVKD. The germline V and J ends were trimmed by 3 bases and 4 bases, with 8 bases remaining between them. The CDR3 runs 13 residues. CDR3 loop: CAISDTGADTQYF. Written as DNA, the CDR3 is TGTGCCATCAGTGATACGGGAGCAGATACGCAGTATTTT.

The chain is built from TRBV7-9 and TRBJ1-2, with unresolved D. The germline V and J ends were trimmed by 3 bases and 7 bases, with 9 bases remaining between them. CDR1 is SEHNR, CDR2 FQNEAQ, per germline (reference sequence). CDR3 length: 12 residues. CDR3 sequence: CASSLGNSGYTF. In DNA form, the CDR3 reads TGTGCCAGCAGCTTGGGGAATAGTGGCTACACCTTC. Looking up the rest from reference TRBV7-9 and TRBJ1-2 gives the full variable domain: DTGVSQNPRHKITKRGQNVTFRCDPISEHNRLYWYRQTLGQGPEFLTYFQNEAQLEKSRLLSDRFSAERPKGSFSTLEIQRTEQGDSAMYLCASSLGNSGYTFGSGTRLTVV.

This clonotype has only a few counts. The chain has TRBV20-1 and TRBJ2-7; 8 nucleotides line up with TRBD2. V was clipped by 1 base and J by 5 bases; unmatched bases: 10. CDR3 length: 15 amino acids. Germline V CDR1 and CDR2: DFQATT, SNEGSKA (reference sequence). CDR3 nucleotides: TGCAGTGCTAGAGTACTAGCGGATCTACGACACGAGCAGTACTTC. The encoded protein is CSARVLADLRHEQYF.

V and J are TRBV12-3 or TRBV12-4 and TRBJ1-3; 7 bases line up with TRBD1. The CDR3 sequence is 14 residues long. V lost 7 bases, J lost 2 bases, and 5 bases stayed unmatched. The CDR3 spells CASTLGGAGNTIYF. The DNA for the CDR3 is TGTGCCAGCACCTTAGGGGGCGCTGGAAACACCATATATTTT.

This sequence joins TRBV20-1 and TRBJ2-5, with TRBD1 identical over 7 bases. Looked up from germline, CDR1 is DFQATT and CDR2 is SNEGSKA (reference sequence). V shed 0 bases and J 5 bases; nucleotides not matched to a gene: 6. This CDR3 region has 14 residues. For the CDR3, the DNA is TGCAGTGCTAGAGATGAGGACAGGTCGGAGACCCAGTACTTC. Residues: CSARDEDRSETQYF.

This clonotype has a handful of counts. The rearrangement joins TRBV27 to TRBJ2-1; 7 bases map to TRBD2. The germline V gene has CDR1 MNHEY and CDR2 SMNVEV (reference sequence). CDR3 size: 14 residues. The J segment lost 5 bases and the V segment lost 6 bases, leaving 7 bases of the junction unmatched. This CDR3 reads CASRRGRKNNEQFF. CDR3 sequence (DNA): TGTGCCAGCAGACGCGGGAGAAAAAACAATGAGCAGTTCTTC.

The chain joins TRBV11-2 to TRBJ2-3, with D perhaps assigned TRBD1 or TRBD2 (5 bases each). The CDR3 has 16 amino acids. Per the germline V gene, CDR1 is SGHAT and CDR2 is FQNNGV. V lost 3 bases to trimming and J lost 0 bases, with 13 bases between them. The CDR3 sequence: CASSFRGRWSTDTQYF. In DNA, the CDR3 is TGTGCCAGCAGCTTCCGGGGACGATGGAGCACAGATACGCAGTATTTT. The whole variable domain, filled in from reference TRBV11-2 and TRBJ2-3, reads EAGVAQSPRYKIIEKRQSVAFWCNPISGHATLYWYQQILGQGPKLLIQFQNNGVVDDSQLPKDRFSAERLKGVDSTLKIQPAKLEDSAVYLCASSFRGRWSTDTQYFGPGTRLTVL.

V and J are TRBV6-1 and TRBJ2-7; no reliable D call. V shed 2 bases and J shed 4 bases, with 12 bases lying between them. The germline CDR1 and CDR2 sequences are MNHNS and SASEGT. The CDR3 runs to 14 residues. CDR3 bases: TGTGCCAGCAGTGAACAAGGCGTTAGATACGAGCAGTACTTC. It translates to CASSEQGVRYEQYF.

The gene calls are TRBV12-3 or TRBV12-4 and TRBJ1-1; D is possibly TRBD1 (5 bases). V dropped 3 bases and J dropped 9 bases, with 14 bases sitting between them. This CDR3 region has 13 residues. The CDR3 loop reads CASSFTDSDQAFF. The CDR3 DNA follows: TGTGCCAGCAGTTTTACCGACAGCGACCAAGCTTTCTTT.

This clonotype was detected many times. The chain links TRBV3-1 to TRBJ2-2; D remains ambiguous. This CDR3 has 15 residues. Trimming pared 5 bases from V and 0 bases from J, leaving 10 bases between. The germline gives CDR1 LGHDT, CDR2 YNNKEL (reference sequence). As DNA, the CDR3 is TGTGCCAGCAGCGATCAGGACGCGAACACCGGGGAGCTGTTTTTT. This codes for CASSDQDANTGELFF.

CDR3 DNA: TGCAGTGCTCGACAGGGGGCTGAGACCCAGTACTTC. The encoded protein is CSARQGAETQYF. The rearrangement links TRBV20-1 to TRBJ2-5; 10 bases are shared with TRBD1. V trimming: 5 bases; J trimming: 5 bases; junction bases outside the gene matches: 2. Germline-derived CDR1 and CDR2 are DFQATT and SNEGSKA (reference sequence). This CDR3 has 12 amino acids.

The CDR3 bases are TGTGCCAGCAGCCAAAGCGGGAGCGTGGTGGAGACCCAGTACTTC. It specifies CASSQSGSVVETQYF. This chain uses TRBV7-2 with TRBJ2-5; the match to TRBD2 covers 8 bases. Germline CDR1 reads SGHTA; CDR2 reads FQGNSA. CDR3 length equals 15 residues. V lost 5 bases and J lost 5; bases outside the gene matches: 10.

This clonotype has just a few counts. This chain uses TRBV7-2 with TRBJ2-4, with a weak D call TRBD2 (6 bases). V lost 1 base, J lost 7 bases, and 11 bases lay in between. The germline CDR1 and CDR2 sequences are SGHTA and FQGNSA. The length of the CDR3 is 14 residues. CDR3 loop: CASSLDPGLNIQYF. The CDR3 nucleotides read TGTGCCAGCAGCTTAGATCCGGGACTGAACATTCAGTACTTC.